This T cell receptor beta chain was identified in a study of blood T cell repertoires in COVID-19. Study-level background: Whether acute or convalescent, the COVID-19 samples came from the United States, Italy and Spain. The cDNA or gDNA used as material had been derived from T cells, B-cell-depleted T cells, or PBMCs.

Original data processing: Amplification with reference gene primers provided the estimates of nucleated cell counts. Profiled with immunoSEQ multiplex PCR; TCRdb holds only in-frame clones, not every one. The V and J calls and the clone size are those of that table, but D and trimming were determined from the DNA. This repertoire shows approximately 120,000 clones, around 84% found once; its top ten account for 7% to 9%. V lost 1 base, J lost 0 bases, and 8 bases lay in between. The germline gives CDR1 SGHRS, CDR2 YFSETQ. CDR3 length equals 15 residues. The receptor's source is a woman aged 80 or over with active or convalescent COVID-19. This chain connects TRBV5-1 to TRBJ1-3, with D perhaps TRBD1 (5 bases). Sequences were obtained from peripheral blood. The DNA for the CDR3 is TGCGCCAGCAGCTTGACAGGTGTCTCTGGAAACACCATATATTTT. Protein: CASSLTGVSGNTIYF. Full variable domain (missing parts from reference TRBV5-1 and TRBJ1-3): KAGVTQTPRYLIKTRGQQVTLSCSPISGHRSVSWYQQTPGQGLQFLFEYFSETQRNKGNFPGRFSGRQFSNSRSEMNVSTLELGDSALYLCASSLTGVSGNTIYFGEGSWLTVV.